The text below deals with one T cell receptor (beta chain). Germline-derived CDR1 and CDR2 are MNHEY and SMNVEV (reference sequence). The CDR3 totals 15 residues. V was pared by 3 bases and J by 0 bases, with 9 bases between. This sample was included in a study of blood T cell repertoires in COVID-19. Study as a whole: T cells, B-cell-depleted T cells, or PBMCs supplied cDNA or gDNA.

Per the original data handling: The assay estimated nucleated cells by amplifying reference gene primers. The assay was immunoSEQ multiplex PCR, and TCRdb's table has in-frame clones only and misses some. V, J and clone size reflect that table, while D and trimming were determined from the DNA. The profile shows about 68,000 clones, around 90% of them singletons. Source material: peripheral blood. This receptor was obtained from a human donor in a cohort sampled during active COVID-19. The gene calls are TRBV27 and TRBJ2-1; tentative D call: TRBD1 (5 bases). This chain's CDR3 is CASSFKGNSYNEQFF. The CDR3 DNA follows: TGTGCCAGCAGTTTTAAGGGGAACTCCTACAATGAGCAGTTCTTC.